Listed here are 27 T cell receptor beta chains from one sample, sequenced in a study of prognosis after radiotherapy for stage I lung cancer. The authors amplified TCR beta CDR3 from genomic DNA using two-round multiplex PCR. The first PCR round targeted every TRBV and TRBJ gene with specific primers. TCRdb processed the multiplex PCR reads anew with MiXCR; each CDR3 protein has one entry. This sample yields roughly 30,000 distinct CDR3 sequences, of which more than 30% are seen a single time; roughly 26% belongs to the top ten. This specimen consisted of PBMCs, obtained before or after stereotactic body radiation therapy (not recorded which). The receptor source for this set is a donor aged 50 or older with non-small cell lung cancer.

This clonotype was picked up many times. This rearrangement joins TRBV7-3 to TRBJ2-2; 12 nucleotides agree with TRBD2. Per germline, CDR1 SGHTA and CDR2 FQGTGA. There are 16 residues in the CDR3. Trimming cost V 3 bases and J 3 bases; bases outside gene matches: 2. The CDR3 DNA is TGTGCCAGCAGCTTTCTAGCGGGGGGGCACACCGGGGAGCTGTTTTTT. It codes for CASSFLAGGHTGELFF.

This sequence joins TRBV5-4 and TRBJ1-4; the D gene is possibly TRBD1 (5 bases). The germline V and J ends were trimmed by 3 bases and 7 bases, with 13 bases remaining between them. Germline V lookup: CDR1 SGHNT, CDR2 YYREEE (reference sequence). The CDR3 consists of 14 residues. CDR3 amino acids: CASSSDLGGEKLFF. Here the CDR3 DNA reads TGTGCCAGCAGCTCTGACCTTGGGGGTGAAAAACTGTTTTTT. Using reference TRBV5-4 and TRBJ1-4 for the parts outside the CDR3, the full variable domain is ETGVTQSPTHLIKTRGQQVTLRCSSQSGHNTVSWYQQALGQGPQFIFQYYREEENGRGNFPPRFSGLQFPNYSSELNVNALELDDSALYLCASSSDLGGEKLFFGSGTQLSVL.

This clonotype was recorded many times. CDR3 sequence (DNA): TGCAGCGTTGCGGGGGGTAGCAATCAGCCCCAGCATTTT. This codes for CSVAGGSNQPQHF. The chain uses TRBV29-1 and TRBJ1-5; possible D gene TRBD1, 5 bases. Trimming pared 4 bases from V and 0 bases from J, leaving 7 bases between. Germline assignment: CDR1 SQVTM and CDR2 ANQGSEA. This CDR3 has 13 amino acids.

This clonotype occurred many times. The J gene is TRBJ2-3, the V gene TRBV7-2, with a tentative D call TRBD2 (6 bases). The CDR3 contains 15 residues. Germline V gives CDR1 SGHTA, CDR2 FQGNSA. The V and J ends lost 5 bases and 2 bases respectively, with 14 bases between them. This chain's CDR3 is CASSLNGGFTDTQYF. CDR3 sequence (DNA): TGTGCCAGCAGCCTAAATGGGGGGTTCACAGATACGCAGTATTTT.

Regarding this clonotype: One end of the junction is discordant with germline, which a read error may explain. The V gene is TRBV2, the J gene TRBJ2-6; D possibly corresponds to TRBD1 (5 bases). CDR3 length: 15 amino acids. CDR1 SNHLY and CDR2 FYNNEI come from the germline V gene. In DNA, the CDR3 is TGTGCCAGTATAAGAAGGGGCTCTGGGGCCAACGTCATGACTTTC. It is translated as CASIRRGSGANVMTF.

This clonotype was seen repeatedly, ten times or more. V gene TRBV20-1 combines with J gene TRBJ1-5, with D possibly TRBD1 on 6 matching bases. The germline CDR1 and CDR2 sequences are DFQATT and SNEGSKA (reference sequence). This CDR3 has 15 residues. V was pared by 3 bases and J by 6 bases, with 18 bases between. The CDR3 DNA is TGCAGTGCTAGGCCCCCGGGGGGGGCGAGTCAGCCCCAGCATTTT. This gives the protein CSARPPGGASQPQHF.

This clonotype has ten or more counts. The rearrangement uses TRBV5-1 and TRBJ2-3, with TRBD1 identical over 8 bases. Germline CDR1 and CDR2: SGHRS and YFSETQ. The CDR3 consists of 17 residues. V lost 4 bases and J lost 1; bases outside the gene matches: 11. This chain's CDR3 is CASSHDRGRRGTDTQYF. Here the CDR3 DNA reads TGCGCCAGCAGCCATGACAGGGGACGACGGGGCACAGATACGCAGTATTTT.

Worth noting for this clonotype: This is likely an artifact of a read error, given a far larger clone one base away. The V gene is TRBV6-2 or TRBV6-3, the J gene TRBJ1-3; TRBD1 agrees at 8 bases. Unmatched junction bases numbered 8, after V lost 6 bases and J lost 1 base. Germline lookup yields CDR1 MNHEY and CDR2 SVGEGT. This CDR3 contains 16 residues. CDR3 coding DNA: TGTGCCAGCAGCTCTCGACAGGGGTCTTCTGGAAACACCATATATTTT. It translates to CASSSRQGSSGNTIYF.

This clonotype was picked up many times. V and J are TRBV7-2 and TRBJ2-6, with 7 bases aligning to TRBD2. Germline V CDR1 and CDR2: SGHTA, FQGNSA. V lost 4 bases and J lost 1; bases outside the gene matches: 1. This CDR3 spans 15 amino acids. As DNA, the CDR3 is TGTGCCAGCAGCTCCGGGGGGTCTGGGGCCAACGTCCTGACTTTC. It codes for CASSSGGSGANVLTF.

This clonotype was seen ten or more times. The chain links TRBV5-1 to TRBJ2-5, with 12 bases that match TRBD1. Germline V gene data show CDR1 as SGHRS and CDR2 as YFSETQ. The CDR3 has 16 amino acids. V trimming: 4 bases; J trimming: 5 bases; junction bases outside the gene matches: 9. The CDR3, as DNA: TGCGCCAGCAGCCCAACGGGACAGGGGGCGCGGGAGACCCAGTACTTC. It translates to CASSPTGQGARETQYF.

The chain recombines TRBV19 with TRBJ2-3; D is ambiguous. The CDR3 is 15 amino acids. Germline CDR1 LNHDA, CDR2 SQIVND (reference sequence). Trimming cost V 3 bases and J 4 bases, with 14 bases left between them. CDR3 protein: CASSMRPPGPDTQYF. CDR3 DNA: TGTGCCAGTAGTATGCGGCCCCCCGGCCCAGATACGCAGTATTTT.

This clonotype was seen many times. The chain uses TRBV11-2 and TRBJ1-1; possible D gene TRBD1, 5 bases. Trimming removed 1 base at V and 0 bases at J, with 9 bases between. The CDR3 is 15 amino acids. Per the germline V gene, CDR1 is SGHAT and CDR2 is FQNNGV. The CDR3 sequence: CASSLAGQMNTEAFF. As DNA, the CDR3 is TGTGCCAGCAGCTTAGCGGGGCAGATGAACACTGAAGCTTTCTTT. Full variable domain (outside the CDR3, taken from reference TRBV11-2 and TRBJ1-1): EAGVAQSPRYKIIEKRQSVAFWCNPISGHATLYWYQQILGQGPKLLIQFQNNGVVDDSQLPKDRFSAERLKGVDSTLKIQPAKLEDSAVYLCASSLAGQMNTEAFFGQGTRLTVV.

In this sample, this clonotype turned up many times. This chain links TRBV10-3 with TRBJ2-3; D remains unclear. The germline V gene encodes CDR1 ENHRY and CDR2 SYGVKD. The length of the CDR3 is 12 residues. Trimming removed 10 bases from V and 4 bases from J, with 12 bases in between. For the CDR3, the DNA is TGTGCCACGAACGATGGGGCAGATACGCAGTATTTT. Translated, it gives CATNDGADTQYF.

This clonotype showed up many times. The chain has TRBV19 and TRBJ2-5, with 10 bases fitting TRBD1. Trimming cost V 9 bases and J 0 bases; bases outside gene matches: 7. The germline gives CDR1 LNHDA, CDR2 SQIVND (reference sequence). The CDR3 loop spans 15 amino acids. CDR3 in amino acids: CASNRDRGHQETQYF. For the CDR3, the DNA is TGTGCCAGCAACCGGGACAGGGGCCACCAAGAGACCCAGTACTTC.

The chain has TRBV2 and TRBJ1-2; the match to TRBD1 covers 7 bases. The CDR3 is made up of 16 amino acids. The junction had 12 bases not matched to a gene; V was cut back by 6 bases and J by 2 bases. Germline CDR1 SNHLY, CDR2 FYNNEI. CDR3 bases: TGTGCCAGCAGCGTCCGGTACAGGGGACCGAACTATGGCTACACCTTC. This sequence encodes CASSVRYRGPNYGYTF.

Ten or more counts support this clonotype. The V and J genes are TRBV6-2 or TRBV6-3 and TRBJ1-5, with TRBD1 matching 7 bases. Per germline, CDR1 MNHEY and CDR2 SVGEGT. The CDR3 runs to 17 residues. Losses at the gene ends were 0 bases for V and 0 bases for J; bases not matched to a gene: 5. DNA for the CDR3: TGTGCCAGCAGTTACTCGGGCAGGGGGAATAGCAATCAGCCCCAGCATTTT. This encodes CASSYSGRGNSNQPQHF.

The rearrangement uses TRBV27 and TRBJ2-2; 7 bases are shared with TRBD1. V trimming: 7 bases; J trimming: 2 bases; junction bases outside the gene matches: 7. The CDR3 consists of 15 residues. Germline V gene data show CDR1 as MNHEY and CDR2 as SMNVEV (reference sequence). The CDR3 sequence: CASKGTELNTGELFF. The CDR3 bases are TGTGCCAGCAAAGGGACAGAACTAAACACCGGGGAGCTGTTTTTT.

The rearrangement links TRBV6-1 to TRBJ1-5, with D perhaps matching TRBD1 (5 bases). The CDR3 totals 14 residues. The germline gives CDR1 MNHNS, CDR2 SASEGT. Trimming shortened V by 3 bases and J by 4 bases, and 10 bases separated the two germline ends. CDR3 loop: CASSDQAGNQPQHF. DNA for the CDR3: TGTGCCAGCAGTGATCAGGCAGGGAATCAGCCCCAGCATTTT.

The gene calls are TRBV5-1 and TRBJ2-7; TRBD2 agrees at 13 bases. CDR1 and CDR2 (germline): SGHRS, YFSETQ. Losses at the gene ends were 3 bases for V and 3 bases for J; bases not matched to a gene: 6. The CDR3 extends over 16 amino acids. This CDR3 is CASSSTTSGGIYEQYF. CDR3 bases: TGCGCCAGCAGCTCGACGACTAGCGGGGGGATCTACGAGCAGTACTTC.

There are many counts of this clonotype. The genes are TRBV30 and TRBJ1-1, with 10 positions matching TRBD1. Germline V gene lookup returns CDR1 GTSNPN and CDR2 SVGIG (reference sequence). V lost 3 bases, J lost 5 bases, and 3 bases stayed unmatched. CDR3 length: 13 residues. CDR3: CAWSGTGVTEAFF. As DNA, the CDR3 is TGTGCCTGGAGCGGGACAGGGGTTACTGAAGCTTTCTTT.

In its sample, this clonotype was seen many times. V usage is TRBV18 and J usage is TRBJ2-7; no clear D. Germline values: CDR1 KGHSH, CDR2 LQKENI. The CDR3 spans 16 residues. V lost 6 bases and J lost 3, with 21 bases in between. The CDR3 DNA reads as TGTGCCAGCTCTCCCGACTCCACGGCTGCTCTCTACGAGCAGTACTTC. Encoded protein: CASSPDSTAALYEQYF.

This clonotype was counted once. The likely explanation is a read error, given a far larger clone one base away. This sequence joins TRBV6-6 and TRBJ2-7; possible D gene TRBD2, 5 bases. Trimming shortened V by 10 bases and J by 7 bases, and 23 bases separated the two germline ends. CDR3 size: 14 residues. Germline V gene lookup returns CDR1 MNHNY and CDR2 SVGAGI (reference sequence). The CDR3: CAITLRGSPREQYF. For the CDR3, the DNA is TGTGCCATCACCCTTCGGGGTAGTCCCAGGGAGCAGTACTTC.

This clonotype has a count of ten or more. V is TRBV5-1 and J is TRBJ2-7, with 14 bases matching TRBD2. Trimming removed 2 bases from V and 4 bases from J; junction bases left unmatched: 5. The CDR3 runs 16 residues. Germline CDR1 and CDR2: SGHRS and YFSETQ. The CDR3 region is CASSLGTSGGFYEQYF. As DNA, the CDR3 is TGCGCCAGCAGCTTAGGGACTAGCGGGGGATTTTACGAGCAGTACTTC.

This chain links TRBV3-1 with TRBJ2-7; the D gene is possibly TRBD2 (5 bases). This CDR3 is built from 16 residues. Trimming left V 1 base short and J 1 base short, with 14 bases between. CDR1 is LGHDT and CDR2 is YNNKEL in the germline V gene (reference sequence). CDR3 protein: CASSQAVVGSSYEQYF. In DNA form, the CDR3 reads TGTGCCAGCAGCCAAGCCGTCGTGGGGAGTTCCTACGAGCAGTACTTC.

The chain combines TRBV6-4 with TRBJ1-2; the match to TRBD1 covers 7 bases. CDR1 and CDR2 from the germline V gene are MRHNA and SNTAGT. The CDR3 is 14 amino acids. J gave up 7 bases and V 3 bases, and 8 bases lay outside the gene matches. The CDR3 bases are TGTGCCAGCAGTGATGGACAGGAGGCTAGTGGCTACACCTTC. It codes for CASSDGQEASGYTF.

In the case of this clonotype: This sequence is one base from a far larger clone and is likely a read error. Here the CDR3 reads CASSNSGLLSGNTIYF. The CDR3, as DNA: TGTGCCAGCAGTAACTCGGGACTACTCTCTGGAAACACCATATATTTT. The chain links TRBV6-8 to TRBJ1-3, with D perhaps TRBD1 (5 bases). Germline CDR1 is MNHGY and CDR2 is SAAAGT. The length of the CDR3 is 16 residues.

This chain links TRBV27 with TRBJ2-1; TRBD2 aligns across 7 bases. The CDR3 is 15 residues long. J lost 2 bases, V lost 2 bases, and 3 bases had no gene match. The germline CDR1 and CDR2 sequences are MNHEY and SMNVEV (reference sequence). The CDR3 reads CASSLSGVTYNEQFF. CDR3 nucleotides: TGTGCCAGCAGTTTAAGCGGGGTCACCTACAATGAGCAGTTCTTC.